These 3 T cell receptor beta chains were sequenced from one sample in a study of monozygotic twins with inflammatory bowel disease. TCRdb reprocessed the 5' RACE reads; each CDR3 protein has one entry and no DNA is given. This sample's table reports about 380,000 distinct CDR3 sequences. The source material was blood. These receptor sequences come from a human donor with ulcerative colitis or Crohn's disease, or a healthy co-twin of an affected twin (not recorded which).

The chain carries TRBV6-2 or TRBV6-3 and TRBJ2-2; without DNA, the TCRdb call of TRBD1 cannot be checked. In germline, CDR1 is MNHEY, CDR2 SVGEGT. The CDR3 is 16 amino acids. The CDR3 protein is CASSSLDRGDTGELFF.

The rearrangement uses TRBV12-3 or TRBV12-4 and TRBJ2-1; with no DNA, the TCRdb D assignment of TRBD2 cannot be verified. This CDR3 spans 13 amino acids. CDR3: CASSRGAYNEQFF.

The chain couples TRBV11-2 to TRBJ1-5. Germline lookup yields CDR1 SGHAT and CDR2 FQNNGV. The CDR3 is 13 amino acids. The CDR3 sequence: CASSIGYNQPQHF.